This T cell receptor beta chain was recorded in a study of OX40 agonist ivuxolimab in advanced cancers. Study in general: Previous treatment with anti-PD-1, anti-PD-L1 or anti-CTLA-4 therapy was allowed; approximately 40% had received some.

Profiled with immunoSEQ multiplex PCR; TCRdb holds only in-frame clones, not every one. Of approximately 76,000 clones listed, 70% to 90% were seen once; the top ten hold around 5.1%. The CDR3 totals 13 residues. V was clipped by 4 bases and J by 4 bases, with 8 bases between them. The V gene's germline CDR1 is SGHVS and CDR2 FNYEAQ. The count of this clone is one. The chain carries TRBV7-6 and TRBJ2-1; D gene uncertain. This specimen consisted of CD4+ or CD8+ T cells sorted from blood, obtained in a trial of the OX40 agonist ivuxolimab. The TCR originated in an adult with an advanced solid tumor such as melanoma, head and neck, liver or kidney cancer. CDR3 sequence: CASSSLTYNEQFF. CDR3 coding DNA: TGTGCCAGCAGCTCCTTAACTTACAATGAGCAGTTCTTC.